This entry features one TCR beta chain sequence. Antigen specificity is unknown. An amount of RNA that ranged from roughly 0.45 to 1 ug was reverse transcribed with random hexamers. Amplification of TCR beta CDR3 across 54 Vbeta and 13 Jbeta was performed with immunoSEQ multiplex PCR. TCRdb analysed the immunoSEQ multiplex PCR reads with MiXCR anew, one entry per CDR3 protein. The sample yields roughly 220,000 distinct CDR3 sequences, about 94% seen once. The sample belongs to a study of CD8 T cells in Susac syndrome. Study observations and caveats: None of the CD4+ T cell repertoires in Susac syndrome showed clonal expansion.

CD8+ and CD4+ T cells circulating in blood were sequenced for TCR beta. With 3 bases removed from V and 2 bases from J, the gap between germline ends came to 12 bases. The germline gives CDR1 SGDLS, CDR2 YYNGEE. This CDR3 is built from 15 residues. Sequenced: CD4+ T cells from PBMCs. The clonotype comes from a human donor with Susac syndrome. V and J are TRBV9 and TRBJ2-1; tentatively, D is TRBD1 (6 bases). The CDR3 region has the DNA TGTGCCAGCAGCGCCTCGGACAGTACCTACAATGAGCAGTTCTTC. As protein: CASSASDSTYNEQFF. The complete variable domain, with remaining parts taken from reference TRBV9 and TRBJ2-1, reads DSGVTQTPKHLITATGQRVTLRCSPRSGDLSVYWYQQSLDQGLQFLIQYYNGEERAKGNILERFSAQQFPDLHSELNLSSLELGDSALYFCASSASDSTYNEQFFGPGTRLTVL.